This is a list of T cell receptor beta chains from one sample in a study of cytomegalovirus exposure and HLA in healthy donors. Using immunoSEQ multiplex PCR, the repertoire was profiled, and TCRdb retains in-frame clones only, with some absent. The data contain about 200,000 clones, about 79% of them singletons. Sequences were obtained from PBMCs. These receptor sequences come from a boy younger than 10 in good health and CMV-seronegative. The CDR3 runs from the conserved cysteine through the conserved F or W. D genes are given only for firm matches. Some rows mark clone size as missing; the rest say once, few, many or name a class of expanded clone.

V gene,J gene,clone size,D gene,CDR3 protein,CDR3 DNA
TRBV30,TRBJ1-1,-,TRBD1,CAWSKGADTEAFF,TGTGCCTGGAGTAAGGGGGCGGACACTGAAGCTTTCTTT
TRBV7-9,TRBJ1-1,few,-,CASSFRGILMNTEAFF,TGTGCCAGCAGCTTCCGGGGGATACTTATGAACACTGAAGCTTTCTTT
TRBV4-2,TRBJ2-2,-,TRBD2,CASSQEKRGGSNTGELFF,TGTGCCAGCAGCCAAGAAAAGCGGGGGGGGTCGAACACCGGGGAGCTGTTTTTT
TRBV27,TRBJ2-1,-,TRBD1,CASSLPGTGTYNEQFF,TGTGCCAGCAGTTTACCCGGGACAGGAACATACAATGAGCAGTTCTTC
TRBV29-1,TRBJ1-2,-,-,CSVGAGEYGYTF,TGCAGCGTTGGAGCAGGGGAGTATGGCTACACCTTC
TRBV9,TRBJ2-3,-,TRBD1,CASSVGWQGAADTQYF,TGTGCCAGCAGCGTAGGGTGGCAGGGGGCGGCAGATACGCAGTATTTT
TRBV7-9,TRBJ2-7,-,TRBD1,CASSRTTGTYEQYF,TGTGCCAGCAGCCGGACGACAGGGACCTACGAGCAGTACTTC
TRBV19,TRBJ2-1,-,TRBD2,CASSMKGLAYNEQFF,TGTGCCAGTAGTATGAAGGGACTAGCCTACAATGAGCAGTTCTTC
TRBV19,TRBJ2-6,-,-,CASSRGSGANVLTF,TGTGCCAGTAGCCGAGGGTCTGGGGCCAACGTCCTGACTTTC
TRBV4-1,TRBJ1-3,once,TRBD1,CASSHLGQVLNTIYF,TGCGCCAGCAGCCACCTAGGACAGGTGTTGAACACCATATATTTT
TRBV29-1,TRBJ1-2,-,-,CSVARGATNYGYTF,TGCAGCGTTGCCAGGGGCGCAACTAACTATGGCTACACCTTC
TRBV6-5,TRBJ1-1,-,TRBD1,CASTPTGRNTEAFF,TGTGCCAGCACCCCGACAGGGAGGAACACTGAAGCTTTCTTT
TRBV13,TRBJ2-2,-,TRBD1,CASSAAGTGTTGELFF,TGTGCCAGCAGCGCGGCCGGGACAGGGACGACCGGGGAGCTGTTTTTT
TRBV9,TRBJ2-1,-,-,CASSVGGADEQFF,TGTGCCAGCAGCGTCGGAGGAGCGGATGAGCAGTTCTTC
TRBV7-9,TRBJ2-7,-,-,CASSSGATPYEQYF,TGTGCCAGCAGTTCTGGGGCGACCCCATACGAGCAGTACTTC
TRBV7-3,TRBJ2-6,-,TRBD1,CASSSGQAFSGANVLTF,TGTGCCAGCAGCTCCGGACAGGCCTTCTCTGGGGCCAACGTCCTGACTTTC
TRBV2,TRBJ1-1,once,TRBD1,CASSWDRSQNTEAFF,TGTGCCAGCAGTTGGGACAGGAGCCAGAACACTGAAGCTTTCTTT
TRBV21-1,TRBJ2-5,-,-,CASSIGGGAQYF,TGTGCCAGCAGCATAGGCGGGGGAGCCCAGTACTTC
TRBV25-1,TRBJ2-7,once,TRBD1,CASRGTGRDEQYF,TGTGCCAGCAGGGGGACAGGCCGCGACGAGCAGTACTTC
TRBV18,TRBJ2-5,few,TRBD2,CASSPGLAGYGAETQYF,TGTGCCAGCTCACCGGGACTAGCGGGGTACGGGGCAGAGACCCAGTACTTC
TRBV6-1,TRBJ1-1,-,-,CAIKSPDNTEAFF,TGTGCCATCAAGTCCCCAGATAACACTGAAGCTTTCTTT
TRBV15,TRBJ1-5,-,TRBD1,CATSRGTGIVQPQHF,TGTGCCACCAGCAGAGGGACAGGGATTGTTCAGCCCCAGCATTTT
TRBV4-2,TRBJ1-6,-,-,CASSQGQENSPLHF,TGTGCCAGCAGCCAAGGACAGGAGAATTCACCCCTCCACTTT
TRBV7-9,TRBJ2-7,once,-,CASSRGTEPYEQYF,TGTGCCAGCAGCCGCGGGACAGAGCCCTACGAGCAGTACTTC
TRBV2,TRBJ2-1,once,TRBD2,CASSSRSHRLAVLF,TGTGCCAGCAGTTCGAGGTCCCATAGACTAGCGGTACTCTTC
TRBV5-6,TRBJ1-3,-,TRBD1,CASSLGTGWNTIYF,TGTGCCAGCAGCCTGGGGACAGGGTGGAACACCATATATTTT
TRBV6-6,TRBJ1-1,-,-,CASIQRGRDTEAFF,TGTGCCAGCATCCAACGAGGGAGAGACACTGAAGCTTTCTTT
TRBV28,TRBJ1-3,-,TRBD1,CASSKNGQGAGNTIYF,TGTGCCAGCAGTAAAAACGGACAGGGAGCTGGAAACACCATATATTTT
TRBV7-9,TRBJ2-7,-,TRBD1,CASSLDPGQGASTYEQYF,TGTGCCAGCAGCTTAGACCCCGGACAGGGGGCTTCTACCTACGAGCAGTACTTC
TRBV19,TRBJ2-5,-,TRBD2,CASSIDGEGTQYF,TGTGCCAGTAGTATAGACGGGGAGGGGACCCAGTACTTC
TRBV10-3,TRBJ1-4,-,-,CAISGNSKDSVNEKLFF,TGTGCCATCAGTGGCAATTCTAAAGACAGCGTTAATGAAAAACTGTTTTTT
TRBV29-1,TRBJ1-2,-,TRBD1,CSVEGPQRGDRGLQYGYTF,TGCAGCGTTGAAGGGCCTCAGAGGGGGGACAGGGGCCTTCAGTATGGCTACACCTTC
TRBV5-1,TRBJ2-5,-,TRBD2,CASSLQRGGNQETQYF,TGCGCCAGCAGCCTTCAGCGGGGGGGAAATCAAGAGACCCAGTACTTC
TRBV27,TRBJ2-3,-,-,CASSLYGVTDTQYF,TGTGCCAGCAGTTTATACGGGGTCACAGATACGCAGTATTTT
TRBV4-2,TRBJ2-2,-,TRBD2,CASSPGLAGGPSGELFF,TGTGCCAGCAGCCCGGGGCTAGCGGGGGGGCCGAGCGGGGAGCTGTTTTTT
TRBV11-1,TRBJ2-5,-,-,CASSFGETQYF,TGTGCCAGCAGCTTCGGGGAGACCCAGTACTTC
TRBV7-6,TRBJ2-3,-,TRBD2,CASSFREKAGGPTDTQYF,TGTGCCAGCAGCTTCCGGGAGAAAGCGGGGGGACCGACAGATACGCAGTATTTT
TRBV6-1,TRBJ2-7,few,-,CALRGGTSYEQYF,TGTGCCCTTAGGGGGGGGACTTCCTACGAGCAGTACTTC
TRBV9,TRBJ2-5,-,-,CASSVRGQTQYF,TGTGCCAGCAGCGTCAGGGGTCAGACCCAGTACTTC